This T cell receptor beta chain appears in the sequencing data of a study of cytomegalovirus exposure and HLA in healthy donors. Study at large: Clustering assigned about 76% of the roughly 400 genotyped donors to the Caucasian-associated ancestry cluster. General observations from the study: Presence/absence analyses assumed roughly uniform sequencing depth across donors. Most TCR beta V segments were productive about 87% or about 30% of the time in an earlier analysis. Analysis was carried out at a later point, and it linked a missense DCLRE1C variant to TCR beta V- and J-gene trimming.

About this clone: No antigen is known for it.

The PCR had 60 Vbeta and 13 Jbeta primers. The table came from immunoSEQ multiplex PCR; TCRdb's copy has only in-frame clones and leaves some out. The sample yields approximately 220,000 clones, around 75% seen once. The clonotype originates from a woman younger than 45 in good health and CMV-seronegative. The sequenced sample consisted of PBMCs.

As DNA, the CDR3 is TGCGCCAGCAGCCTTACTGACAGTCAAGAGACCCAGTACTTC. This gives the protein CASSLTDSQETQYF. The chain combines TRBV4-1 with TRBJ2-5; maybe TRBD1 (5 bases). There are 14 residues in the CDR3. Per the germline V gene, CDR1 is MGHRA and CDR2 is YSYEKL. V was clipped by 4 bases and J by 2 bases, with 11 bases between them.